This T cell receptor (beta chain) was recorded in a study of OX40 agonist ivuxolimab in advanced cancers. Study as a whole: Subjects had a mean age of roughly 57 years, with a range of 23 to 79; about 83% were male.

As to this clone: What it binds is unknown.

With baseline, cycle 4 day 1, and cycle 7 day 1 as timepoints, blood was sampled. Sequencing was performed with immunoSEQ multiplex PCR; in TCRdb, only in-frame clones are kept and a portion is missing. The data show 9,500 to 14,000 clones, about three quarters seen once. Study-wide results and caveats: Expanded clones were, on average, more numerous in CD8+ T cells than in CD4+. In the 0.1-3.0 mg/kg groups, partial responders showed among the lowest expansion.

Germline CDR1 is SQVTM and CDR2 is ANQGSEA. The CDR3 loop spans 13 amino acids. Trimming took off 7 bases at V and 0 bases at J, with 13 bases between the two ends. The input for sequencing was CD4+ or CD8+ T cells sorted from blood, taken in a trial of the OX40 agonist ivuxolimab. This TCR came from an adult with an advanced solid tumor such as melanoma, head and neck, liver or kidney cancer. The chain combines TRBV29-1 with TRBJ2-7; perhaps TRBD1 as D (5 bases). Written as DNA, the CDR3 is TGCAGCGCCCGGACATCGAGCTCCTACGAGCAGTACTTC. Protein sequence: CSARTSSSYEQYF.